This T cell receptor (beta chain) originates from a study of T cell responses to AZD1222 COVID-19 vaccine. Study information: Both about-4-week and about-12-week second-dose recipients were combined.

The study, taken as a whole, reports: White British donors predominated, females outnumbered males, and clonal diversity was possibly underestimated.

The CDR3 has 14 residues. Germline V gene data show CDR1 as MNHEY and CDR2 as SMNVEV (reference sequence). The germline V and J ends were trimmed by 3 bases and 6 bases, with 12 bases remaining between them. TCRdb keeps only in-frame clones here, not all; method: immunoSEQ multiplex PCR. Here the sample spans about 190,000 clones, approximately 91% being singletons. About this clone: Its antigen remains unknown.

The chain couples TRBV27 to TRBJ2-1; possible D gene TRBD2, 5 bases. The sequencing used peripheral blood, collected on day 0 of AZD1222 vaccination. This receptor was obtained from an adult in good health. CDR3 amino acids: CASSFGSGSNEQFF. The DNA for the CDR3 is TGTGCCAGCAGTTTCGGGTCTGGGAGCAATGAGCAGTTCTTC.